The 24 T cell receptor beta chains below were found in one sample sequenced in a study of stem cell transplantation in POMP-related autoinflammatory disease. Method: immunoSEQ multiplex PCR; TCRdb's copy keeps in-frame clones and lacks some. This table holds some 26,000 clones, 82% found once. This specimen was CD4+ T cells from PBMCs, taken before stem cell transplantation. These receptors originate from a human donor with POMP-related autoinflammation and immune dysregulation (PRAID).

The V call is TRBV2, the J call TRBJ1-1; TRBD1 is a possible D gene (6 bases). In germline, CDR1 is SNHLY, CDR2 FYNNEI. Trimming removed 6 bases from V and 3 bases from J, with 11 bases in between. The CDR3 extends over 13 amino acids. CDR3: CASRGGFDTEAFF. CDR3 sequence (DNA): TGTGCCAGCAGAGGGGGTTTTGACACTGAAGCTTTCTTT.

This rearrangement joins TRBV10-3 to TRBJ1-1; possible D gene TRBD1, 6 bases. The CDR3 length is 15 residues. Germline-derived CDR1 and CDR2 are ENHRY and SYGVKD. The ends were cut back, 8 bases at V and 4 bases at J, with 20 bases in the middle. The CDR3 here is CAISSGQGQLTEAFF. The CDR3 bases are TGTGCCATCTCTTCAGGTCAAGGACAGCTCACTGAAGCTTTCTTT.

This chain connects TRBV6-5 to TRBJ2-5, with D perhaps TRBD2 (6 bases). The CDR3 sequence is 15 residues long. V was clipped by 6 bases and J by 11 bases, with 25 bases between them. Germline CDR1 is MNHEY and CDR2 is SVGAGI. The CDR3 is CASSPNLLLAGLQYF. CDR3 bases: TGTGCCAGCAGCCCGAACCTCTTATTGGCGGGGTTACAGTACTTC.

This chain's CDR3 is CASSESMAYTSTDTQYF. The DNA of the CDR3 is TGCGCCAGCAGTGAGAGTATGGCGTACACTAGCACAGATACGCAGTATTTT. The chain combines TRBV10-1 with TRBJ2-3; D uncertain. This CDR3 region has 17 residues. Trimming took 2 bases from V and 0 from J, leaving 15 bases between them. CDR1 and CDR2 from the germline V gene are WNHNN and SYGVQD (reference sequence).

The rearrangement links TRBV30 to TRBJ2-7, with 9 bases identical to TRBD2. This CDR3 is 13 amino acids long. V lost 7 bases and J lost 0; bases outside the gene matches: 4. Germline lookup yields CDR1 GTSNPN and CDR2 SVGIG (reference sequence). The CDR3 coding sequence is TGTGCCTTGAGCGGGGGGCCCTCCTACGAGCAGTACTTC. As protein: CALSGGPSYEQYF.

V is TRBV9 and J is TRBJ2-3; D gene unclear. The CDR3 spans 12 residues. V lost 0 bases, J lost 2 bases, and 1 base lay in between. Looked up from germline, CDR1 is SGDLS and CDR2 is YYNGEE. In nucleotides, the CDR3 is TGTGCCAGCAGCGTAGACACAGATACGCAGTATTTT. This translates into CASSVDTDTQYF.

In its sample, this clone was seen a few times. V usage is TRBV14 and J usage is TRBJ1-3, with 7 bases that match TRBD1. This CDR3 is built from 20 residues. Germline V gene sequence: CDR1 SGHDN, CDR2 FVKESK. The J segment lost 2 bases and the V segment lost 4 bases, leaving 20 bases of the junction unmatched. The CDR3 DNA reads as TGTGCCAGCAGCCGGACAGTCGGACAGGACACAGAAACTGCTGGAAACACCATATATTTT. Translating gives CASSRTVGQDTETAGNTIYF.

In nucleotides, the CDR3 is TGTGCCTGGAAGTGGACAGAGAACACCGGGGAGCTGTTTTTT. Its protein is CAWKWTENTGELFF. This chain uses TRBV30 with TRBJ2-2; possible D gene TRBD1, 6 bases. The CDR3 spans 14 residues. CDR1 is GTSNPN, CDR2 SVGIG, per germline (reference sequence). Trimming cost V 4 bases and J 1 base, with 10 bases left between them.

V and J are TRBV7-9 and TRBJ1-1; D might be TRBD1 (5 bases). The CDR3 consists of 15 residues. Trimming took 1 base from V and 8 from J, leaving 17 bases between them. Germline V gives CDR1 SEHNR, CDR2 FQNEAQ (reference sequence). The CDR3: CASSLVPGTLIEAFF. The CDR3 region has the DNA TGTGCCAGCAGCTTAGTACCCGGGACGCTGATAGAAGCTTTCTTT.

The chain carries TRBV27 and TRBJ2-7, with 7 nucleotides matching TRBD1. Germline V gene lookup returns CDR1 MNHEY and CDR2 SMNVEV (reference sequence). The CDR3 loop spans 16 amino acids. The V segment lost 0 bases and the J segment 3 bases; nucleotides outside the gene matches: 8. CDR3 loop: CASSLSSSSGGYEQYF. The CDR3 nucleotides read TGTGCCAGCAGTTTATCCAGTTCCTCAGGGGGCTACGAGCAGTACTTC.

The V and J genes are TRBV7-3 and TRBJ2-7, with a possible D match to TRBD1 (5 bases). CDR3 length: 13 residues. CDR1 SGHTA and CDR2 FQGTGA come from the germline V gene. V lost 3 bases, J lost 5 bases, and 11 bases lay in between. The CDR3 DNA sequence: TGTGCCAGCAGCTTCAGGCAGGGCGACGAGCAGTACTTC. This codes for CASSFRQGDEQYF.

The genes are TRBV7-2 and TRBJ1-2; 9 positions agree with TRBD1. Germline-derived CDR1 and CDR2 are SGHTA and FQGNSA. The CDR3 extends over 17 amino acids. J was trimmed by 8 bases and V by 1 base; bases with no gene match: 14. Here the CDR3 reads CASSLGGPGQGPGGYTF. In nucleotides, the CDR3 is TGTGCCAGCAGCTTAGGGGGACCGGGACAGGGACCGGGGGGCTACACCTTC.

The chain employs TRBV4-2 and TRBJ2-1, with 10 positions matching TRBD2. V trimming: 1 base; J trimming: 5 bases; junction bases outside the gene matches: 8. Germline assignment: CDR1 LGHNA and CDR2 YNFKEQ. CDR3 length: 17 residues. CDR3 sequence reads: CASSQVKGLARDNEQFF. The CDR3 DNA is TGTGCCAGCAGCCAAGTAAAGGGACTAGCGAGGGACAATGAGCAGTTCTTC.

The chain uses TRBV9 and TRBJ2-3; TRBD2 matches at 9 bases. The CDR3 runs 16 residues. CDR1 is SGDLS and CDR2 is YYNGEE in the germline V gene. Trimming cost V 4 bases and J 0 bases; bases outside gene matches: 6. CDR3 nucleotides: TGTGCCAGCAGCCCAACCGGACTAGCGAGCACAGATACGCAGTATTTT. This translates into CASSPTGLASTDTQYF.

The chain combines TRBV7-9 with TRBJ2-1; D gene unclear. Germline V CDR1 and CDR2: SEHNR, FQNEAQ (reference sequence). The V and J ends lost 5 bases and 0 bases respectively, with 8 bases between them. The CDR3 sequence is 14 residues long. CDR3 in amino acids: CASSHSNSYNEQFF. CDR3 DNA sequence: TGTGCCAGCAGCCATTCTAACTCCTACAATGAGCAGTTCTTC.

This clone is a singleton in its sample. This chain connects TRBV10-3 to TRBJ1-2, with 9 bases lining up with TRBD1. This CDR3 comprises 15 residues. Germline V gene sequence: CDR1 ENHRY, CDR2 SYGVKD. Germline trimming cut 1 base from V and 2 bases from J; bases unmatched to any gene: 2. The CDR3 is CAISEYDRGNYGYTF. The CDR3 DNA reads as TGTGCCATCAGTGAGTACGACAGGGGGAACTATGGCTACACCTTC.

This chain joins TRBV2 and TRBJ2-3; D tentatively reads TRBD1 or TRBD2 (5 bases each). Trimming left V 7 bases short and J 3 bases short, with 14 bases between. The CDR3 loop spans 14 amino acids. Germline assignment: CDR1 SNHLY and CDR2 FYNNEI. The chain's CDR3 is CASTDRGTTDTQYF. The CDR3 bases are TGTGCCAGCACCGACCGGGGCACTACAGATACGCAGTATTTT. Full variable domain (rest looked up from reference TRBV2 and TRBJ2-3): EPEVTQTPSHQVTQMGQEVILRCVPISNHLYFYWYRQILGQKVEFLVSFYNNEISEKSEIFDDQFSVERPDGSNFTLKIRSTKLEDSAMYFCASTDRGTTDTQYFGPGTRLTVL.

The chain uses TRBV6-5 and TRBJ2-1, with D unclear. Between the trimmed V and J ends, which lost 0 bases and 4 bases, there was a span of 13 bases. The CDR3 runs to 16 residues. The germline gives CDR1 MNHEY, CDR2 SVGAGI. The CDR3 DNA is TGTGCCAGCAGTTACTCGAATGGCGGAGCTTACAATGAGCAGTTCTTC. Amino acids: CASSYSNGGAYNEQFF.

This chain links TRBV18 with TRBJ2-7, with a possible D match to TRBD1 (5 bases). V shed 3 bases and J shed 0 bases, with 9 bases lying between them. The CDR3 is 14 residues long. Germline CDR1 and CDR2: KGHSH and LQKENI. CDR3 residues: CASSPGRASYEQYF. DNA for the CDR3: TGTGCCAGCTCACCGGGCAGGGCCTCCTACGAGCAGTACTTC.

This clone was detected once. This sequence joins TRBV28 and TRBJ1-5, with D possibly being TRBD1 (5 bases). The CDR3 has 15 residues. Per the germline V gene, CDR1 is MDHEN and CDR2 is SYDVKM. Trimming removed 5 bases from V and 3 bases from J, with 14 bases in between. DNA for the CDR3: TGTGCCAGCAGTCCGACCGGGGCCTTCAATCAGCCCCAGCATTTT. Translated: CASSPTGAFNQPQHF.

The J gene is TRBJ1-1, the V gene TRBV5-1, with D perhaps TRBD1 (6 bases). Trimming took 2 bases from V and 8 from J, leaving 16 bases between them. The CDR3 loop spans 14 amino acids. The germline gives CDR1 SGHRS, CDR2 YFSETQ. The CDR3 DNA sequence: TGCGCCAGCAGCTTCATAGGGACAAACAAGGAAGCTTTCTTT. This sequence encodes CASSFIGTNKEAFF.

CDR3 in DNA: TGTGCCAGCTCACCACCCCCGAGGGACGGCTACACCTTC. Translated: CASSPPPRDGYTF. This chain uses TRBV18 with TRBJ1-2; D may be TRBD1 (5 bases). Deletions cut 0 bases from V and 8 bases from J, with 10 bases between. Germline values: CDR1 KGHSH, CDR2 LQKENI. The CDR3 extends over 13 amino acids.

V usage is TRBV5-8 and J usage is TRBJ1-4; 8 bases agree with TRBD1. Germline CDR1 is SGHTS and CDR2 is YDEGEE. The trim removed 3 bases at V and 8 bases at J, leaving 15 bases unmatched. The CDR3 runs 17 residues. The DNA of the CDR3 is TGTGCCAGCAGCTCCCCGTTATCGGACAGGGTAGACGAAAAACTGTTTTTT. Its protein is CASSSPLSDRVDEKLFF.

V usage is TRBV7-8 and J usage is TRBJ1-1, with D possibly matching TRBD1 (5 bases). The CDR3 loop spans 17 amino acids. Germline V gives CDR1 SGHVS, CDR2 FQNEAQ. V lost 5 bases to trimming and J lost 0 bases, with 19 bases between them. The CDR3: CASSPNRFGAVNTEAFF. CDR3 DNA: TGTGCCAGCAGCCCCAACAGGTTCGGGGCGGTGAACACTGAAGCTTTCTTT. Complete variable domain (other parts from reference TRBV7-8 and TRBJ1-1): GAGVSQSPRYKVAKRGQDVALRCDPISGHVSLFWYQQALGQGPEFLTYFQNEAQLDKSGLPSDRFFAERPEGSVSTLKIQRTQQEDSAVYLCASSPNRFGAVNTEAFFGQGTRLTVV.